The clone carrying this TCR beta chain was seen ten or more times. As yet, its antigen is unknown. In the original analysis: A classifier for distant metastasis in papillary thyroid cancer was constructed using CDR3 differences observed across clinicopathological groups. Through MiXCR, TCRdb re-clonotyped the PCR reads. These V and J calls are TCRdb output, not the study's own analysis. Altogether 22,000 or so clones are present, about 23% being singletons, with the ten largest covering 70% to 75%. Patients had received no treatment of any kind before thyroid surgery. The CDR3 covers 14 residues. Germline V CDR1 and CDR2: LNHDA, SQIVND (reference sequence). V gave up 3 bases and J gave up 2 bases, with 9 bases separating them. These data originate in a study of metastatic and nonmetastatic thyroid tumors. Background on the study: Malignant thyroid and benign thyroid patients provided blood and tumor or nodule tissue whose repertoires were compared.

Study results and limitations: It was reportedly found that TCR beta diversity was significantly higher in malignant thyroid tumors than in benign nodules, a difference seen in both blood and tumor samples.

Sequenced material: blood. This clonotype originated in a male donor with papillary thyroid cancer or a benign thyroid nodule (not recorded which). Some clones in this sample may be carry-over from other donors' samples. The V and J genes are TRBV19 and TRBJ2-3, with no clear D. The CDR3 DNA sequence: TGTGCCAGTAGTATGACAAGTTCCACAGATACGCAGTATTTT. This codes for CASSMTSSTDTQYF.